This T cell receptor beta chain was captured in a study of blood T cells in healthy people across ages. Study-level information: When template switching was applied, about one barcoded beta molecule was captured per two T cells.

Through a sample-barcoded 5' primer and a J-beta primer mix, a second PCR was run for roughly 6 to 12 cycles. One entry per CDR3 protein results from TCRdb running MiXCR on the 5' RACE reads. The sample contains fewer than 900,000 distinct CDR3 sequences, about half of which appear only once. Those donating, healthy Caucasian individuals from Russia, were aged roughly 6 to 90. The CDR3 is 14 amino acids. The germline V gene encodes CDR1 SGHTA and CDR2 FQGTGA. Sequenced material: blood. The V and J genes are TRBV7-3 and TRBJ2-7; weak D call: TRBD2 (6 bases). The DNA matches TRBJ2-5 better at its end, which makes the J call doubtful. The sequence came from a woman aged 55-70 years in good health. In DNA form, the CDR3 reads TGTGCCAGCAGCTTCGGGACGGGGGAAGAGACCCAGTACTTC. It translates to CASSFGTGEETQYF.